This T cell receptor beta chain comes out of a study of T cell responses to AZD1222 COVID-19 vaccine. Ten or more counts support this clone. No antigen is known for it. V was trimmed by 5 bases and J by 1 base, leaving 9 bases between them. Looked up from germline, CDR1 is LNHDA and CDR2 is SQIVND (reference sequence). The CDR3 is 14 amino acids. Whole-study findings and limits: When two AZD1222 doses had been given, Spike-specific TCR breadth and depth rose. White British ancestry dominated among donors, who included more females, and clonal diversity was possibly underestimated. Unmutated variant regions reportedly attract nearly half of all spike-specific TCRs. Recipients of AZD1222 seropositive at baseline numbered only 5 or 6.

Sequencing used immunoSEQ multiplex PCR; TCRdb keeps in-frame clones, though not all of them. The sample has about 120,000 clones, 80% to 90% seen once. This receptor was taken from an adult in good health. The source was peripheral blood, collected on day 0 of AZD1222 vaccination. This sequence joins TRBV19 and TRBJ2-4; D perhaps matches TRBD1 (6 bases). The CDR3 is CASSLGAAKNIQYF. In DNA form, the CDR3 reads TGTGCCAGTAGTTTGGGGGCGGCCAAAAACATTCAGTACTTC.